This T cell receptor (beta chain) was recorded in a study of Ad26.COV2.S vaccination and SARS-CoV-2 variants. The sample's treatment: roughly 20 received Ad26.COV2.S at low or high dose, single or two shots; five or six received placebo; per-sample allocation not given. At day 63 after the first vaccine or placebo injection, samples were drawn. The vaccine antigen was prefusion-stabilized Wuhan SARS-CoV-2 spike. Assay used: immunoSEQ multiplex PCR; TCRdb lists only in-frame clones, some missing. The sample holds some 400,000 clones; about nine tenths are singletons and the top ten take approximately 1.9%. This CDR3 is 13 amino acids long. Germline CDR1 and CDR2: SGHKS and YYEKEE (reference sequence). V was cut by 2 bases and J by 1 base, with 6 bases left in between.

The sample in question was peripheral blood, obtained in a trial of Ad26.COV2.S vaccine versus placebo. This sequence joins TRBV5-5 and TRBJ1-2, with D unresolved. This clonotype was sampled from a person aged 18-60 years who received the Ad26.COV2.S COVID-19 vaccine or a placebo. The CDR3 sequence: CASSFQDNYGYTF. CDR3 in DNA: TGTGCCAGCAGCTTCCAGGATAACTATGGCTACACCTTC.